These T cell receptor beta chains were read from a single sample in a study of T cells in localized non-small cell lung cancer. Generated by immunoSEQ multiplex PCR, the TCRdb table keeps only in-frame clones and is missing some. The sample shows over 3,500 clones, approximately 93% of them seen only once. The sample consisted of peripheral blood, taken before any cancer treatment. The receptors come from a woman aged 40-69 years with stage I lung adenocarcinoma. Each CDR3 is given with its conserved first and last residue.

v_call: TRBV15
j_call: TRBJ2-7
cdr3_aa: CATSRDDRGYEQCF

v_call: TRBV7-6
j_call: TRBJ1-1
cdr3_aa: CASSPGHSNTEAFF

v_call: TRBV29-1
j_call: TRBJ2-1
cdr3_aa: CSVHPYNEQFF

v_call: TRBV9
j_call: TRBJ2-7
cdr3_aa: CASSVEGTSGSYEQYF

v_call: TRBV28
j_call: TRBJ1-2
cdr3_aa: CASSFRKEGYTF

v_call: TRBV5-1
j_call: TRBJ1-3
cdr3_aa: CASSLDSTSGNTIYF

v_call: TRBV29-1
j_call: TRBJ2-3
cdr3_aa: CSVERGRLVDTQYF

v_call: TRBV29-1
j_call: TRBJ2-3
cdr3_aa: CSVDSSLADTQYF

v_call: TRBV27
j_call: TRBJ2-5
cdr3_aa: CASSLEGGGFSTQYF

v_call: TRBV28
j_call: TRBJ1-1
cdr3_aa: CASRAPGVGVTEAFF

v_call: TRBV6-1
j_call: TRBJ1-5
cdr3_aa: CASSAESTLSNQPQHF

v_call: TRBV7-8
j_call: TRBJ2-3
cdr3_aa: CASSFGGDTQYF

v_call: TRBV27
j_call: TRBJ1-1
cdr3_aa: CASSWSAEGTEAFF

v_call: TRBV27
j_call: TRBJ2-7
cdr3_aa: CASTSTSGPYEQYF

v_call: TRBV7-9
j_call: TRBJ2-7
cdr3_aa: CASKSTGSYEQYF

v_call: TRBV5-4
j_call: TRBJ2-5
cdr3_aa: CASSPNAEETQYF

v_call: TRBV7-8
j_call: TRBJ1-5
cdr3_aa: CASSPAPSSLINQPQHF

v_call: TRBV5-4
j_call: TRBJ2-2
cdr3_aa: CASTPGTSGRRTGELFF

v_call: TRBV5-1
j_call: TRBJ2-1
cdr3_aa: CASSLGTSYNEQFF

v_call: TRBV19
j_call: TRBJ1-1
cdr3_aa: CASSHGMEPEAFF

v_call: TRBV27
j_call: TRBJ1-5
cdr3_aa: CASSLVANQPQHF

v_call: TRBV7-9
j_call: TRBJ2-3
cdr3_aa: CASTNRQGLDTQYF

v_call: TRBV28
j_call: TRBJ1-1
cdr3_aa: CASSLVQGAASSTEAFF

v_call: TRBV5-4
j_call: TRBJ2-5
cdr3_aa: CASTLSDRLETQYF

v_call: TRBV4-1
j_call: TRBJ2-3
cdr3_aa: CASSHSRGPDTQYF

v_call: TRBV30
j_call: TRBJ2-2
cdr3_aa: CAWSGISGLNTGELFF

v_call: TRBV7-2
j_call: TRBJ2-3
cdr3_aa: CASSSPFSGRSDTQYF

v_call: TRBV2
j_call: TRBJ2-2
cdr3_aa: CASRGGAGSGELFF

v_call: TRBV9
j_call: TRBJ2-7
cdr3_aa: CASSASPGLAYEQYF

v_call: TRBV29-1
j_call: TRBJ2-3
cdr3_aa: CSVGEGLAGPDTQYF

v_call: TRBV9
j_call: TRBJ2-1
cdr3_aa: CASSVGAGARFEQFF

v_call: TRBV2
j_call: TRBJ1-5
cdr3_aa: CASSDNRAAQPQHF

v_call: TRBV1
j_call: TRBJ2-5
cdr3_aa: CTSSLWSSVTEETQYF

v_call: TRBV27
j_call: TRBJ2-7
cdr3_aa: CASSRGTSGTYEQYF

v_call: TRBV5-8
j_call: TRBJ2-1
cdr3_aa: CASSLGQGENNEQFF

v_call: TRBV16
j_call: TRBJ2-1
cdr3_aa: CASSQSGGVLSYNEQFF

v_call: TRBV10-3
j_call: TRBJ2-7
cdr3_aa: CAISDLGTGESYEQYF

v_call: TRBV7-9
j_call: TRBJ2-2
cdr3_aa: CASSLGGRPGELFF

v_call: TRBV19
j_call: TRBJ2-7
cdr3_aa: CASSIQTEAYEQYF

v_call: TRBV11-2
j_call: TRBJ2-2
cdr3_aa: CASSPSLAANTGELFF

v_call: TRBV6-4
j_call: TRBJ2-2
cdr3_aa: CASSVGGWNHNGELFF

v_call: TRBV19
j_call: TRBJ1-5
cdr3_aa: CASSSPGRGQPQHF

v_call: TRBV10-3
j_call: TRBJ2-1
cdr3_aa: CAIRGGQAGSGNEQFF

v_call: TRBV11-2
j_call: TRBJ1-2
cdr3_aa: CASSLVTGGNYGYTF

v_call: TRBV28
j_call: TRBJ1-1
cdr3_aa: CASSSVRGLNTEAFF

v_call: TRBV2
j_call: TRBJ1-2
cdr3_aa: CASSEEEAGNYGYTF

v_call: TRBV5-4
j_call: TRBJ1-1
cdr3_aa: CASSFGGTEAFF

v_call: TRBV2
j_call: TRBJ2-1
cdr3_aa: CASSESGFGNEQFF